One and the same sample provided the 14 T cell receptor beta chains below, sequenced in a study of identifying expanded T cells in peripheral blood. Method: immunoSEQ multiplex PCR; TCRdb's copy keeps in-frame clones and lacks some. In the table there are about 94,000 clones, approximately 88% of which are singletons. The sequenced sample was blood. These receptors were collected from a person aged 18 to 75 in good health.

This chain joins TRBV19 and TRBJ1-1; D is possibly TRBD1 (5 bases). The V gene's germline CDR1 is LNHDA and CDR2 SQIVND (reference sequence). Trimming removed 5 bases from V and 10 bases from J, with 20 bases in between. This CDR3 spans 14 amino acids. Written as DNA, the CDR3 is TGTGCCAGTAGTCTTGGGGGACGCACCGGCGGAGCTTTCTTT. It codes for CASSLGGRTGGAFF.

The chain employs TRBV4-3 and TRBJ2-1; TRBD2 aligns across 10 bases. Germline values: CDR1 LGHNA, CDR2 YSLEER. With 1 base clipped from V and 7 bases from J, the junction kept 4 bases outside the gene matches. This CDR3 comprises 15 residues. As DNA, the CDR3 is TGCGCCAGCAGCCAAGGAAGCGGGAGGGGAAATGAGCAGTTCTTC. Translation gives CASSQGSGRGNEQFF.

V gene TRBV11-2 combines with J gene TRBJ1-1; D may be TRBD1 (5 bases). Germline V gives CDR1 SGHAT, CDR2 FQNNGV. The V end lost 4 bases, the J end lost 1 base, and 7 bases lay between the germline ends. CDR3 length equals 13 residues. CDR3 protein: CASSWGRNTEAFF. CDR3 nucleotides: TGTGCCAGCAGCTGGGGACGGAACACTGAAGCTTTCTTT. The full variable domain, its missing parts supplied by reference TRBV11-2 and TRBJ1-1, is EAGVAQSPRYKIIEKRQSVAFWCNPISGHATLYWYQQILGQGPKLLIQFQNNGVVDDSQLPKDRFSAERLKGVDSTLKIQPAKLEDSAVYLCASSWGRNTEAFFGQGTRLTVV.

The CDR3 DNA sequence: TGTGCCAGCAGCTTTGCCGGACAGGGGGCTAATCAGCCCCAGCATTTT. Translated: CASSFAGQGANQPQHF. The rearrangement uses TRBV7-8 and TRBJ1-5, with 11 bases lining up with TRBD1. Germline V CDR1 and CDR2: SGHVS, FQNEAQ. This CDR3 comprises 16 residues. The trim removed 3 bases at V and 4 bases at J, leaving 5 bases unmatched.

The chain combines TRBV7-2 with TRBJ2-3; tentatively, D is TRBD1 (6 bases). The CDR3 contains 15 residues. V was cut by 8 bases and J by 0 bases, with 15 bases left in between. Looked up from germline, CDR1 is SGHTA and CDR2 is FQGNSA. CDR3: CASANRAYSTDTQYF. The CDR3 DNA follows: TGTGCCAGCGCAAACAGGGCCTACAGCACAGATACGCAGTATTTT.

The CDR3 reads CASSERQGFDQPQHF. In DNA form, the CDR3 reads TGTGCCAGCAGCGAGAGACAGGGGTTCGATCAGCCCCAGCATTTT. The rearrangement uses TRBV5-6 and TRBJ1-5, with TRBD1 identical over 8 bases. This CDR3 region has 15 residues. The V gene's germline CDR1 is SGHDT and CDR2 YYEEEE. Trimming took 4 bases from V and 5 from J; bases not matched to a gene: 8. The whole variable domain, remainder taken from reference TRBV5-6 and TRBJ1-5, is DAGVTQSPTHLIKTRGQQVTLRCSPKSGHDTVSWYQQALGQGPQFIFQYYEEEERQRGNFPDRFSGHQFPNYSSELNVNALLLGDSALYLCASSERQGFDQPQHFGDGTRLSIL.

The rearrangement links TRBV4-3 to TRBJ2-5; the D gene could be TRBD1 or TRBD2 (6 bases each). Trimming took off 0 bases at V and 4 bases at J, with 9 bases between the two ends. The germline V gene encodes CDR1 LGHNA and CDR2 YSLEER. The CDR3 has 14 amino acids. CDR3 amino acids: CASSQDWGAETQYF. CDR3 sequence (DNA): TGCGCCAGCAGCCAAGACTGGGGGGCAGAGACCCAGTACTTC.

This sequence joins TRBV19 and TRBJ2-1; either TRBD1 or TRBD2 may supply D (5 bases each). CDR1 and CDR2 (germline): LNHDA, SQIVND (reference sequence). The CDR3 has 14 amino acids. The V and J ends lost 2 bases and 7 bases respectively, with 12 bases between them. This CDR3 reads CASSIKGTGNEQFF. The CDR3 DNA reads as TGTGCCAGTAGTATAAAGGGGACGGGGAATGAGCAGTTCTTC.

The V and J genes are TRBV6-5 and TRBJ1-2; D remains unclear. Germline CDR1 is MNHEY and CDR2 is SVGAGI. The CDR3 length is 15 residues. The ends were cut back, 0 bases at V and 7 bases at J, with 15 bases in the middle. The DNA for the CDR3 is TGTGCCAGCAGTTACTCGATCGACGCACCGGGTGGCTACACCTTC. It translates to CASSYSIDAPGGYTF.

This chain connects TRBV6-5 to TRBJ2-1; TRBD2 matches at 7 bases. The CDR3 runs 16 residues. Germline lookup yields CDR1 MNHEY and CDR2 SVGAGI. Losses at the gene ends were 4 bases for V and 4 bases for J; bases not matched to a gene: 10. CDR3 DNA sequence: TGTGCCAGCAGTTCGTGGCTGTCGGGGGGTTACAATGAGCAGTTCTTC. It translates to CASSSWLSGGYNEQFF.

V usage is TRBV19 and J usage is TRBJ1-3, with TRBD1 as a possible D gene (5 bases). CDR3 size: 14 residues. V dropped 6 bases and J dropped 0 bases, with 9 bases sitting between them. The germline V gene has CDR1 LNHDA and CDR2 SQIVND (reference sequence). CDR3 DNA sequence: TGTGCCAGTAGCCAACAGGACTCTGGAAACACCATATATTTT. It codes for CASSQQDSGNTIYF.

The V gene is TRBV7-8, the J gene TRBJ1-6, with D unresolved. Germline lookup yields CDR1 SGHVS and CDR2 FQNEAQ. With 4 bases removed from V and 9 bases from J, the gap between germline ends came to 13 bases. This CDR3 spans 14 amino acids. CDR3 nucleotide sequence: TGTGCCAGCAGCTCCTCAGTCGGGTCTTCACCCCTCCACTTT. It is translated as CASSSSVGSSPLHF. Together with reference TRBV7-8 and TRBJ1-6, the CDR3 gives the full variable domain: GAGVSQSPRYKVAKRGQDVALRCDPISGHVSLFWYQQALGQGPEFLTYFQNEAQLDKSGLPSDRFFAERPEGSVSTLKIQRTQQEDSAVYLCASSSSVGSSPLHFGNGTRLTVT.

The V gene is TRBV5-1, the J gene TRBJ1-6; TRBD1 agrees at 7 bases. This CDR3 region has 16 residues. The junction had 14 bases not matched to a gene; V was cut back by 4 bases and J by 10 bases. Germline values: CDR1 SGHRS, CDR2 YFSETQ. CDR3 residues: CASSKGQSVGTSPLHF. CDR3 bases: TGCGCCAGCAGCAAGGGACAGTCTGTCGGTACGTCACCCCTCCACTTT.

J is TRBJ2-7 and V is TRBV19, with 10 nucleotides matching TRBD1. The trim removed 8 bases at V and 2 bases at J, leaving 6 bases unmatched. Germline V gene lookup returns CDR1 LNHDA and CDR2 SQIVND (reference sequence). The CDR3 has 14 amino acids. This CDR3 is CASSTGGLPYEQYF. The CDR3 coding sequence is TGTGCCAGTTCGACAGGGGGCCTCCCCTACGAGCAGTACTTC. Supplemented by reference TRBV19 and TRBJ2-7, the full variable domain reads DGGITQSPKYLFRKEGQNVTLSCEQNLNHDAMYWYRQDPGQGLRLIYYSQIVNDFQKGDIAEGYSVSREKKESFPLTVTSAQKNPTAFYLCASSTGGLPYEQYFGPGTRLTVT.